The next 32 T cell receptor beta chains were all read from a single sample in a study of radiation and T cells in renal cell carcinoma. Specified time point: blood 2 weeks post-SBRT. Treatment in this sample: 15 Gy SBRT to primary tumor, nephrectomy 4 weeks later. The method was immunoSEQ multiplex PCR; TCRdb's version includes in-frame clones alone and lacks a portion of them. Altogether some 130,000 clones are present, approximately 80% being singletons, with the ten largest covering 1.5% to 2%. This sample comprised blood, obtained from a patient whose treatment included radiotherapy and nephrectomy. The receptor source for this set is a woman in her fifties or sixties with renal cell carcinoma.

The CDR3: CASSIGQGGHTQYF. CDR3 bases: TGTGCCAGTAGTATTGGGCAGGGGGGGCATACGCAGTATTTT. The chain carries TRBV19 and TRBJ2-3; the D gene could be TRBD1 or TRBD2 (7 bases each). Germline assignment: CDR1 LNHDA and CDR2 SQIVND (reference sequence). The germline V and J ends were trimmed by 3 bases and 7 bases, with 14 bases remaining between them. The CDR3 loop spans 14 amino acids.

The chain carries TRBV7-9 and TRBJ1-2; no clear D gene. The CDR3 sequence is 11 residues long. Germline CDR1 is SEHNR and CDR2 is FQNEAQ (reference sequence). The V end was cut by 4 bases, the J end by 4 bases, with 4 bases between. The CDR3 coding sequence is TGTGCCAGCAGCTCACGCTATGGCTACACCTTC. It is translated as CASSSRYGYTF.

V usage is TRBV6-5 and J usage is TRBJ2-2; D may be TRBD1 (6 bases). The CDR3 consists of 15 residues. Germline assignment: CDR1 MNHEY and CDR2 SVGAGI. The germline V and J ends were trimmed by 6 bases and 3 bases, with 14 bases remaining between them. CDR3 nucleotides: TGTGCCAGCAGCCTTACAGGGCGCGACACCGGGGAGCTGTTTTTT. It codes for CASSLTGRDTGELFF.

The chain links TRBV6-5 to TRBJ2-6; no reliable D call. This CDR3 has 15 residues. Trimming shortened V by 2 bases and J by 0 bases, and 5 bases separated the two germline ends. Germline V gene lookup returns CDR1 MNHEY and CDR2 SVGAGI. The CDR3 loop is CASSYGGSGANVLTF. The CDR3 DNA follows: TGTGCCAGCAGTTACGGTGGCTCTGGGGCCAACGTCCTGACTTTC.

The V and J genes are TRBV30 and TRBJ1-2; D is uncertain. The CDR3 extends over 14 amino acids. Trimming pared 0 bases from V and 6 bases from J, leaving 14 bases between. Germline V gene data show CDR1 as GTSNPN and CDR2 as SVGIG (reference sequence). For the CDR3, the DNA is TGTGCCTGGAGTGTCTGGGCCAGCCCCGATGGCTACACCTTC. Translation: CAWSVWASPDGYTF.

This clone was counted a single time. The J gene is TRBJ2-3, the V gene TRBV7-3, with D tentatively TRBD1 (6 bases). Germline V CDR1 and CDR2: SGHTA, FQGTGA. CDR3 size: 14 residues. V was trimmed by 5 bases and J by 2 bases, leaving 11 bases between them. The CDR3 bases are TGTGCCAGCAGCCCAGGGGTTACCACAGATACGCAGTATTTT. Protein: CASSPGVTTDTQYF.

V gene TRBV30 combines with J gene TRBJ2-7; the D gene could be TRBD1 or TRBD2 (5 bases each). Germline CDR1 reads GTSNPN; CDR2 reads SVGIG (reference sequence). Trimming removed 7 bases from V and 2 bases from J, with 18 bases in between. The CDR3 loop spans 14 amino acids. CDR3: CAFSGAFTTYEQYF. The CDR3 nucleotides read TGTGCCTTCTCCGGGGCTTTTACCACCTACGAGCAGTACTTC.

J is TRBJ1-3 and V is TRBV9, with TRBD1 identical over 9 bases. Per the germline V gene, CDR1 is SGDLS and CDR2 is YYNGEE. The trim removed 2 bases at V and 3 bases at J, leaving 3 bases unmatched. There are 15 residues in the CDR3. This CDR3 reads CASSVGTGNGNTIYF. In nucleotides, the CDR3 is TGTGCCAGCAGCGTGGGGACAGGGAATGGAAACACCATATATTTT.

This clone came up a few times. The chain uses TRBV4-1 and TRBJ1-1; 7 nucleotides align to TRBD1. Germline CDR1 and CDR2: MGHRA and YSYEKL. CDR3 length equals 15 residues. Germline trimming cut 3 bases from V and 5 bases from J; bases unmatched to any gene: 9. CDR3 nucleotide sequence: TGCGCCAGCAGCCACCCCGACAGGGCGGGGACTGAAGCTTTCTTT. It codes for CASSHPDRAGTEAFF.

This chain connects TRBV6-5 to TRBJ2-7; D not certain. With 6 bases removed from V and 2 bases from J, the gap between germline ends came to 17 bases. The germline gives CDR1 MNHEY, CDR2 SVGAGI. The CDR3 sequence is 15 residues long. CDR3 loop: CASSVSAVGPYEQYF. The CDR3 region has the DNA TGTGCCAGCAGCGTCAGCGCCGTCGGCCCCTACGAGCAGTACTTC.

The gene calls are TRBV4-1 and TRBJ1-3; weak D call: TRBD1 (6 bases). V shed 8 bases and J shed 3 bases, with 17 bases lying between them. The CDR3 covers 15 residues. Germline-derived CDR1 and CDR2 are MGHRA and YSYEKL. The CDR3 DNA follows: TGCGCCAGCGGCCCAATACAGGGAGTTGGAAACACCATATATTTT. Translation: CASGPIQGVGNTIYF.

The chain recombines TRBV19 with TRBJ2-2; 7 nucleotides match TRBD1. The germline V gene has CDR1 LNHDA and CDR2 SQIVND (reference sequence). The V gene end was trimmed by 0 bases and the J gene end by 4 bases; junction bases not matched to a gene: 14. The CDR3 length is 19 residues. Here the CDR3 reads CASSIDTPHGTAITGELFF. In nucleotides, the CDR3 is TGTGCCAGTAGTATAGATACCCCCCACGGGACAGCTATCACCGGGGAGCTGTTTTTT.

The rearrangement uses TRBV10-3 and TRBJ1-5; D gene ambiguous. Trimming left V 0 bases short and J 3 bases short, with 3 bases between. The CDR3 has 13 amino acids. Germline-derived CDR1 and CDR2 are ENHRY and SYGVKD. CDR3 protein: CAISESTNQPQHF. The CDR3 coding sequence is TGTGCCATCAGTGAGTCGACCAATCAGCCCCAGCATTTT.

The CDR3 nucleotides are TGTGCCAGTAGATTGGGAGACAGGGGGAACACTGAAGCTTTCTTT. Amino acids: CASRLGDRGNTEAFF. This chain uses TRBV19 with TRBJ1-1; TRBD1 agrees at 8 bases. This CDR3 has 15 residues. V gave up 6 bases and J gave up 1 base; unmatched junction bases: 7. Germline values: CDR1 LNHDA, CDR2 SQIVND (reference sequence).

The chain has TRBV10-3 and TRBJ2-7, with D perhaps TRBD1 (6 bases). This CDR3 has 15 amino acids. Germline CDR1 and CDR2: ENHRY and SYGVKD. Trimming took off 0 bases at V and 0 bases at J, with 9 bases between the two ends. Written as DNA, the CDR3 is TGTGCCATCAGTGAGTCCAGGACAGTCTCCTACGAGCAGTACTTC. Translation: CAISESRTVSYEQYF.

This clone has just one count. Other DNA sequences of this sample code for an identical CDR3. V and J are TRBV27 and TRBJ1-4; D not certain. Trimming shortened V by 2 bases and J by 5 bases, and 9 bases separated the two germline ends. Germline V CDR1 and CDR2: MNHEY, SMNVEV (reference sequence). The CDR3 is made up of 14 amino acids. CDR3: CASSLSDGNEKLFF. The CDR3 coding sequence is TGTGCCAGCAGTTTAAGCGATGGAAATGAAAAACTGTTTTTT.

The V and J genes are TRBV6-5 and TRBJ2-5; TRBD2 aligns across 7 bases. Per germline, CDR1 MNHEY and CDR2 SVGAGI. Trimming took 3 bases from V and 1 from J; bases not matched to a gene: 2. The CDR3 is made up of 14 amino acids. CDR3 in amino acids: CASSYRTSQETQYF. CDR3 nucleotides: TGTGCCAGCAGTTATAGGACTAGCCAAGAGACCCAGTACTTC.

The chain is built from TRBV21-1 and TRBJ1-1; the table's D call TRBD1 went unverified against the DNA. TRBV21-1 is reported as a pseudogene. The CDR3 is 14 residues long. CDR3 nucleotides: TGTGCCAGCATCTACCCTACAGCGAACACTGAAGCTTTCTTT. Translated: CASIYPTANTEAFF.

The table lists this clone with a count of one. This chain uses TRBV27 with TRBJ1-1, with D hard to call. Per the germline V gene, CDR1 is MNHEY and CDR2 is SMNVEV (reference sequence). The CDR3 contains 11 residues. Trimming stripped 8 bases from V and 7 bases from J, with 11 bases between. The CDR3 nucleotides read TGTGCCAGCCGCGGGCGGGGTGAAGCTTTCTTT. This codes for CASRGRGEAFF.

The rearrangement uses TRBV28 and TRBJ2-7; maybe TRBD1 (7 bases). The V end lost 3 bases, the J end lost 6 bases, and 15 bases lay between the germline ends. Germline V gene sequence: CDR1 MDHEN, CDR2 SYDVKM. This CDR3 region has 14 residues. The CDR3 DNA sequence: TGTGCCAGCAGTTTGACTCGACAGGGAGGCGAGCAGTACTTC. It is translated as CASSLTRQGGEQYF.

The chain joins TRBV5-4 to TRBJ2-2; 8 bases match TRBD2. The CDR3 is 15 amino acids. The V segment lost 6 bases and the J segment 2 bases; nucleotides outside the gene matches: 6. The germline CDR1 and CDR2 sequences are SGHNT and YYREEE (reference sequence). DNA for the CDR3: TGTGCCAGCACCCCGGGAGGGATTAACACCGGGGAGCTGTTTTTT. This gives the protein CASTPGGINTGELFF.

The rearrangement links TRBV2 to TRBJ1-1; 7 bases map to TRBD1. Germline loops: CDR1 SNHLY, CDR2 FYNNEI. V dropped 2 bases and J dropped 4; count of bases not matched to a gene: 7. The CDR3 is 15 amino acids. DNA of the CDR3: TGTGCCAGCAGTGAATCGGAGGGGGCGGTCACTGAAGCTTTCTTT. Translation: CASSESEGAVTEAFF.

Only a few counts were recorded for this clone. Other DNA sequences from this sample encode an identical CDR3 as well. The genes are TRBV5-6 and TRBJ2-1, with D possibly TRBD1 on 6 matching bases. V lost 2 bases, J lost 3 bases, and 9 bases lay in between. CDR1 and CDR2 from the germline V gene are SGHDT and YYEEEE. CDR3 length: 14 amino acids. The CDR3 bases are TGTGCCAGCAGCTTAGGACAGTACTACAATGAGCAGTTCTTC. Translation: CASSLGQYYNEQFF.

V is TRBV15 and J is TRBJ2-2, with 9 bases that match TRBD1. Germline V gene lookup returns CDR1 LNHNV and CDR2 YYDKDF (reference sequence). The CDR3 has 15 amino acids. Trimming removed 5 bases from V and 2 bases from J; junction bases left unmatched: 3. This CDR3 reads CATSLTGGNTGELFF. The CDR3 nucleotides are TGTGCCACCAGCCTAACAGGGGGCAACACCGGGGAGCTGTTTTTT. Full variable domain (remainder filled in from reference TRBV15 and TRBJ2-2): DAMVIQNPRYQVTQFGKPVTLSCSQTLNHNVMYWYQQKSSQAPKLLFHYYDKDFNNEADTPDNFQSRRPNTSFCFLDIRSPGLGDTAMYLCATSLTGGNTGELFFGEGSRLTVL.

This clone was recorded once. A read error may account for a junction end that differs from germline. DNA for the CDR3: TGTGCCAGCAGTCCCAGTGAGGTCTATGGCTACACCTTC. Amino acids: CASSPSEVYGYTF. The chain recombines TRBV10-3 with TRBJ1-2; D not certain. CDR3 size: 13 residues. Germline V gene sequence: CDR1 ENHRY, CDR2 SYGVKD.

V and J are TRBV29-1 and TRBJ2-7; D is perhaps TRBD1 (5 bases). Deletions cut 4 bases from V and 7 bases from J, with 26 bases between. In germline, CDR1 is SQVTM, CDR2 ANQGSEA. This CDR3 is built from 16 residues. DNA of the CDR3: TGCAGCGTTGTCAACCGTGGTCTTGGCAACTCAGGGGAGCAGTACTTC. Translated, it gives CSVVNRGLGNSGEQYF.

The J gene is TRBJ1-1, the V gene TRBV19, with 11 bases aligning to TRBD1. Trimming at V came to 6 bases and at J to 3 bases, leaving 15 bases not matched to a gene. The CDR3 sequence is 18 residues long. From germline, CDR1 is LNHDA and CDR2 SQIVND (reference sequence). The CDR3 sequence is CASRPVPGQGAMYTEAFF. CDR3 in DNA: TGTGCCAGTAGGCCAGTCCCTGGACAGGGGGCGATGTACACTGAAGCTTTCTTT. Supplemented by reference TRBV19 and TRBJ1-1, the full variable domain reads DGGITQSPKYLFRKEGQNVTLSCEQNLNHDAMYWYRQDPGQGLRLIYYSQIVNDFQKGDIAEGYSVSREKKESFPLTVTSAQKNPTAFYLCASRPVPGQGAMYTEAFFGQGTRLTVV.

V and J are TRBV29-1 and TRBJ2-7; D remains unclear. The CDR3 loop spans 13 amino acids. CDR1 is SQVTM and CDR2 is ANQGSEA in the germline V gene. Trimming stripped 7 bases from V and 6 bases from J, with 19 bases between. The CDR3 loop reads CSAIYPLLGEQYF. The CDR3, as DNA: TGCAGCGCTATTTATCCTCTCCTGGGCGAGCAGTACTTC.

In its sample, this clone was seen a few times. The chain carries TRBV6-5 and TRBJ1-5; weak D call: TRBD1 (5 bases). The V gene lost 8 bases and the J gene lost 5 bases, with 13 bases spanning the gap. Per the germline V gene, CDR1 is MNHEY and CDR2 is SVGAGI. CDR3 size: 13 residues. The CDR3 loop reads CASRGGGDQPQHF. CDR3 sequence (DNA): TGTGCCAGCCGGGGGGGTGGAGATCAGCCCCAGCATTTT.

The chain has TRBV5-1 and TRBJ2-3; D remains ambiguous. V gave up 0 bases and J gave up 2 bases, with 7 bases separating them. CDR3 length: 14 amino acids. Germline CDR1 is SGHRS and CDR2 is YFSETQ. The CDR3 protein is CASSLARSTDTQYF. As DNA, the CDR3 is TGCGCCAGCAGCTTGGCTAGATCCACAGATACGCAGTATTTT.

The rearrangement uses TRBV10-3 and TRBJ1-1; no firm D call. The germline V and J ends were trimmed by 3 bases and 1 base, with 12 bases remaining between them. This CDR3 is 15 amino acids long. Germline V gives CDR1 ENHRY, CDR2 SYGVKD. CDR3 amino acids: CAISELQNGNTEAFF. CDR3 bases: TGTGCCATCAGTGAATTGCAGAACGGGAACACTGAAGCTTTCTTT.

The chain couples TRBV11-2 to TRBJ1-2; TRBD1 might be the D (6 bases). The germline V and J ends were trimmed by 2 bases and 0 bases, with 16 bases remaining between them. The CDR3 runs to 17 residues. CDR1 is SGHAT, CDR2 FQNNGV, per germline. The CDR3 spells CASSLPPEGVANYGYTF. The DNA of the CDR3 is TGTGCCAGCAGCTTACCCCCTGAGGGGGTAGCTAACTATGGCTACACCTTC.